This T cell receptor (beta chain) was recovered during a study of cytomegalovirus exposure and HLA in healthy donors. PCR primers comprised 60 Vbeta and 13 Jbeta primers. TCRdb's copy holds only in-frame clones and misses some; the assay was immunoSEQ multiplex PCR. This sample lists roughly 120,000 clones; its ten largest clones have around 2.4%. Whole-study results and caveats: Earlier analysis yielded a pattern in which most TCR beta V segments were productive about 90% or about 30% of the time.

Comments on this clone: Its target is not known.

Looked up from germline, CDR1 is SNHLY and CDR2 is FYNNEI. With 5 bases clipped from V and 9 bases from J, the junction kept 12 bases outside the gene matches. CDR3 length equals 15 residues. This chain joins TRBV2 and TRBJ2-1; 8 nucleotides align to TRBD1. The source of this sequence is a man aged 40-49 years in good health and CMV-seronegative. What was sequenced was PBMCs. The CDR3: CASSSQGVGSAEQFF. The CDR3 coding sequence is TGTGCCAGCAGTTCACAGGGGGTGGGCTCCGCTGAGCAGTTCTTC.